What follows describes a single TCR beta chain. This entry comes from a study of shared clonotypes between healthy human individuals. Sequenced by immunoSEQ multiplex PCR; TCRdb stores in-frame clones only, minus some. This sample has about 980,000 clones, with over 60% found just once. This CDR3 spans 18 amino acids. The ends were cut back, 0 bases at V and 3 bases at J, with 18 bases in the middle. Germline loops: CDR1 SNHLY, CDR2 FYNNEI. Negatively enriched CD4+ T cells were divided by CD45RA into naive and memory. Sequenced input: memory CD4+ T cells sorted from blood. Noted subset: CD45RA-negative fraction. This chain uses TRBV2 with TRBJ2-1, with D possibly TRBD1 on 6 matching bases. The origin of this receptor is a man younger than 35 in good health. CDR3 sequence: CASSEAETPNRVYNEQFF. CDR3 DNA sequence: TGTGCCAGCAGTGAAGCGGAAACCCCAAACAGGGTCTACAATGAGCAGTTCTTC.